The source of this T cell receptor beta chain is a study of T-cell memory formation after mild COVID-19. Study information: Clustering of TCRs was largely donor specific.

CDR3 length equals 11 residues. V was shortened by 8 bases and J by 4 bases, with 7 bases between the two germline ends. Looked up from germline, CDR1 is MNHEY and CDR2 is SVGEGT. A single record per CDR3 protein comes from TCRdb applying MiXCR to the 5' RACE reads. Here the sample spans about 82,000 distinct CDR3 sequences, around 16% being singletons. This clonotype appeared a few times. Its cognate antigen is unknown. Notes on the study in general: A subset of responding clones appeared in pre-infection memory, suggesting cross-reactive memory joined.

This TCR was sampled from a man aged 18 to 29 who had mild COVID-19 (a few samples of this study predate the infection). Cell type and time point are not known. The specimen sequenced was PBMCs or a T cell subset sorted from them (not recorded which). The chain is built from TRBV6-2 or TRBV6-3 and TRBJ2-3; D uncertain. The CDR3 reads CASGIADTQYF. The CDR3 DNA reads TGTGCCAGCGGAATAGCAGATACGCAGTATTTT.